Presented here are 6 T cell receptor beta chains from one specimen sequenced in a study of T-cell reconstitution after alpha-beta-depleted transplantation in children. The TCRbeta library incorporated unique molecular identifiers. TCRdb independently ran MiXCR on the PCR reads; one entry per CDR3 protein. The sample contains fewer than 400,000 distinct CDR3 sequences, 20% of which appear only once. This specimen was PBMCs from the stem cell graft donor, taken from the stem cell graft. The receptors shown here come from a human donor who donated a stem cell graft to a child with acute myeloid leukemia.

This clonotype was seen more than once but under ten times. The CDR3 spells CSVEVRGAGNTIYF. The CDR3 DNA reads TGCAGCGTTGAAGTGAGGGGAGCTGGAAACACCATATATTTT. This chain links TRBV29-1 with TRBJ1-3; perhaps TRBD1 as D (5 bases). With 1 base removed from V and 2 bases from J, the gap between germline ends came to 9 bases. CDR3 length: 14 amino acids. Germline V gene lookup returns CDR1 SQVTM and CDR2 ANQGSEA.

In this sample, this clonotype is medium-sized. This rearrangement joins TRBV29-1 to TRBJ1-1; TRBD1 is a possible D gene (5 bases). V gave up 5 bases and J gave up 4 bases, with 14 bases separating them. The CDR3 runs 13 residues. The germline gives CDR1 SQVTM, CDR2 ANQGSEA. The CDR3 is CSVRGAQVTEAFF. In DNA, the CDR3 is TGCAGCGTTCGGGGCGCCCAGGTCACTGAAGCTTTCTTT.

This clonotype was picked up a small number of times. The chain employs TRBV28 and TRBJ2-7, with 13 bases aligning to TRBD2. This CDR3 has 16 amino acids. Germline CDR1 is MDHEN and CDR2 is SYDVKM. Trimming took 4 bases from V and 2 from J; bases not matched to a gene: 5. This chain's CDR3 is CASSYWGTSGAYEQYF. CDR3 bases: TGTGCCAGCAGTTACTGGGGGACTAGCGGGGCCTACGAGCAGTACTTC.

A few counts support this clonotype. This chain links TRBV24-1 with TRBJ2-5; D is ambiguous. Germline lookup yields CDR1 KGHDR and CDR2 SFDVKD. V was pared by 5 bases and J by 4 bases, with 7 bases between. The CDR3 length is 12 residues. The CDR3 protein is CATSAQTETQYF. DNA for the CDR3: TGTGCCACCAGTGCTCAGACAGAGACCCAGTACTTC.

The CDR3 loop reads CASSYEWDNRGLAGVYEQFF. DNA for the CDR3: TGTGCCAGCAGCTACGAGTGGGATAACCGGGGACTAGCGGGAGTATATGAGCAGTTCTTC. The genes are TRBV11-1 and TRBJ2-1, with 14 bases that match TRBD2. The V gene end was trimmed by 4 bases and the J gene end by 8 bases; junction bases not matched to a gene: 19. Germline CDR1 and CDR2: SGHAT and FQDESV (reference sequence). The CDR3 sequence is 20 residues long.

This clonotype was counted between two and nine times. CDR3: CSARGLVSGRAGNEQFF. CDR3 in DNA: TGCAGTGCTAGAGGGCTGGTAAGCGGGAGGGCCGGGAATGAGCAGTTCTTC. This chain uses TRBV20-1 with TRBJ2-1; TRBD2 aligns across 10 bases. The germline CDR1 and CDR2 sequences are DFQATT and SNEGSKA (reference sequence). Trimming at V came to 1 base and at J to 7 bases, leaving 13 bases not matched to a gene. The CDR3 runs to 17 residues.